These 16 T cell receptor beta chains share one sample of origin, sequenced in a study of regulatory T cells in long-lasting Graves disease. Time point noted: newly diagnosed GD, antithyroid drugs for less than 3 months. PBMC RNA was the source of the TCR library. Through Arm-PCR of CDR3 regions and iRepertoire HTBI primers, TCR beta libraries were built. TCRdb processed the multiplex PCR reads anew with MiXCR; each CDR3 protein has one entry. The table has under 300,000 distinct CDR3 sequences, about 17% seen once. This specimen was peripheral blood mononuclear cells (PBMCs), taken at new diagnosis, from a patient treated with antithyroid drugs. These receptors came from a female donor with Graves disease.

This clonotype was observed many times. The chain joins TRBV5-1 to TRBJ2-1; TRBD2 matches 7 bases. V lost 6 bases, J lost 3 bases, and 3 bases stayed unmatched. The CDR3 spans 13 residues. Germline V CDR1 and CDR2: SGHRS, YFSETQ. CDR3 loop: CASTSGNYNEQFF. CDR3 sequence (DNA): TGCGCCAGCACTAGCGGAAACTACAATGAGCAGTTCTTC.

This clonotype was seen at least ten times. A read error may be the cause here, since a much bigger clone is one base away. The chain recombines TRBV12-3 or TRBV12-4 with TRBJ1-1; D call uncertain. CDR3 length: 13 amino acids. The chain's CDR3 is CAGSLGKQTEAFF. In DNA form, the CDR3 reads TGTGCCGGCAGTTTAGGCAAGCAGACTGAAGCTTTCTTT.

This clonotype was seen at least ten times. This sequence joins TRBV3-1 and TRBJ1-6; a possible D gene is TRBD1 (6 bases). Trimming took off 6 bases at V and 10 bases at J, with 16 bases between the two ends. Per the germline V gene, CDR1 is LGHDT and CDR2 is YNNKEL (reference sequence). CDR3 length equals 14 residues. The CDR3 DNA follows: TGTGCCAGCAGTGACTGGGGGGGGCAATCACCCCTCCACTTT. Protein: CASSDWGGQSPLHF.

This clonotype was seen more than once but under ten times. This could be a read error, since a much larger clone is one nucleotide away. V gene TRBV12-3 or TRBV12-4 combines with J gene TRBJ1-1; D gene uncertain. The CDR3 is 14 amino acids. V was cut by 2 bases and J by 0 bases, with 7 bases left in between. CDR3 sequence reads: CASSLWGLNTEAFF. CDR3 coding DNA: TGTGCCAGCAGTTTATGGGGATTGAACACTGAAGCTTTCTTT.

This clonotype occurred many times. CDR3 loop: CASSLPGSLGETQYF. CDR3 in DNA: TGTGCCAGCAGCCTCCCCGGATCCCTGGGAGAGACCCAGTACTTC. The chain combines TRBV11-2 with TRBJ2-5; no clear D gene. CDR1 and CDR2 from the germline V gene are SGHAT and FQNNGV. V was clipped by 5 bases and J by 4 bases, with 17 bases between them. The CDR3 spans 15 residues.

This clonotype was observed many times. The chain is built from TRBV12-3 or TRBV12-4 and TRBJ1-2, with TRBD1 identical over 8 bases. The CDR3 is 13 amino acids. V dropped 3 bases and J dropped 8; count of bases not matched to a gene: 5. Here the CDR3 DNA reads TGTGCCAGCAGTTTTGGACAGGGTTTCGGCTACACCTTC. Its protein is CASSFGQGFGYTF.

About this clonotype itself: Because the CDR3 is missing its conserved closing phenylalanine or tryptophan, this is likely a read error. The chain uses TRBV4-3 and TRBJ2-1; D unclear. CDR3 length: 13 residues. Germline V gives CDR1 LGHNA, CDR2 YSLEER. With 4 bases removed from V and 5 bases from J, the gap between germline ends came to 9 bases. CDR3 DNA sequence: TGCGCCAGCAGCCGGAGAGTGGACAATGAGCAGTTCCTC. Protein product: CASSRRVDNEQFL.

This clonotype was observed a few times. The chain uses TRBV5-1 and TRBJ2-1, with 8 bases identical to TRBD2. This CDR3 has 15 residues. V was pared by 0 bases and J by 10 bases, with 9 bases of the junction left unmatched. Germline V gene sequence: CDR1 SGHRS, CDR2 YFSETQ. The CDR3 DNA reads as TGCGCCAGCAGCTTGGAGGGGAGCGGGAGAGGAGAGCAGTTCTTC. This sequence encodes CASSLEGSGRGEQFF.

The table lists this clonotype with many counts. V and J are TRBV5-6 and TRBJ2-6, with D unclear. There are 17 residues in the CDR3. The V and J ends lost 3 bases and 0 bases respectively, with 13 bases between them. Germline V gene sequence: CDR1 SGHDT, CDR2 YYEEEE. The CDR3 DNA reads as TGTGCCAGCAGCTGGGCAGCCCTTTTCTCTGGGGCCAACGTCCTGACTTTC. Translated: CASSWAALFSGANVLTF.

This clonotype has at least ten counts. The CDR3 is CASSFPGQPNQPQHF. Here the CDR3 DNA reads TGTGCCAGCAGTTTCCCCGGACAGCCCAATCAGCCCCAGCATTTT. The V call is TRBV28, the J call TRBJ1-5, with TRBD1 as a possible D gene (6 bases). The CDR3 runs to 15 residues. The germline CDR1 and CDR2 sequences are MDHEN and SYDVKM. V lost 3 bases and J 3 bases, leaving 12 bases between the germline ends.

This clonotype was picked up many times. CDR3 coding DNA: TGTGCCAGCAGGGGCGGGAGATTTCCCCACGAGCAGTACTTC. Its translation is CASRGGRFPHEQYF. This chain links TRBV5-8 with TRBJ2-7, with TRBD2 matching over 7 bases. Germline V gene lookup returns CDR1 SGHTS and CDR2 YDEGEE. The CDR3 runs 14 residues. V dropped 5 bases and J dropped 5; count of bases not matched to a gene: 10.

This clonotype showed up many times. For the CDR3, the DNA is TGTGCCAGCAGCCCAAACCCTAACACCGGGGAGCTGTTTTTT. Translation: CASSPNPNTGELFF. The V and J genes are TRBV7-6 and TRBJ2-2; no firm D call. The CDR3 is 14 amino acids. V dropped 5 bases and J dropped 2 bases, with 9 bases sitting between them. Germline V gene lookup returns CDR1 SGHVS and CDR2 FNYEAQ.

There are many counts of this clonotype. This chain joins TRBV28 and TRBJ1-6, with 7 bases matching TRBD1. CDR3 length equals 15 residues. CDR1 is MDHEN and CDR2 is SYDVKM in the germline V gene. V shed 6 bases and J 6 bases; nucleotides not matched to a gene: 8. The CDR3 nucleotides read TGTGCCAGCAGACGGGGACAGACGGGTAATTCACCCCTCCACTTT. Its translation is CASRRGQTGNSPLHF.

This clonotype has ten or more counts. The CDR3 spells CASAQQGVYEKLFF. DNA of the CDR3: TGTGCCAGCGCTCAGCAGGGAGTGTATGAAAAACTGTTTTTT. The chain couples TRBV6-1 to TRBJ1-4, with D possibly TRBD1 on 5 matching bases. The V gene lost 8 bases and the J gene lost 6 bases, with 16 bases spanning the gap. Germline-derived CDR1 and CDR2 are MNHNS and SASEGT. This CDR3 has 14 amino acids.

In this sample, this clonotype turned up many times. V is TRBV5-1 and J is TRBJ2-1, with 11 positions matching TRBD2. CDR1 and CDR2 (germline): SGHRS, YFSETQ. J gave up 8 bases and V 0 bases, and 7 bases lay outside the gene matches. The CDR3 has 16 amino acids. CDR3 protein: CASSLATSGRFDEQFF. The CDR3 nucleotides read TGCGCCAGCAGCTTGGCTACTAGCGGGAGATTCGATGAGCAGTTCTTC.

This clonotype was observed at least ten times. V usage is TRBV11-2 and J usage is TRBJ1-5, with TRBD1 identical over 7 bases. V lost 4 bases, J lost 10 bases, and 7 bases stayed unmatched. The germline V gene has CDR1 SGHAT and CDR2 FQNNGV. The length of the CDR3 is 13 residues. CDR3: CASSSGQRTPQHF. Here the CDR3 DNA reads TGTGCCAGCAGCTCGGGACAGCGCACCCCCCAGCATTTT.